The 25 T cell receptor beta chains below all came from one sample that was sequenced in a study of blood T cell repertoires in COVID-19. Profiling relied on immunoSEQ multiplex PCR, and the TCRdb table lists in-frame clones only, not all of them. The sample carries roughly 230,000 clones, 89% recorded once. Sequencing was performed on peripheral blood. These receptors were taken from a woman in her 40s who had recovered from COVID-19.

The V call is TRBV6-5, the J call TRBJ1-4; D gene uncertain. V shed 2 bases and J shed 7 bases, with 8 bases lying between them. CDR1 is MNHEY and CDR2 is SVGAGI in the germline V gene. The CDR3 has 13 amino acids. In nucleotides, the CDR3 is TGTGCCAGCAGTTACGCGACACTTGAAAAACTGTTTTTT. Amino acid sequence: CASSYATLEKLFF.

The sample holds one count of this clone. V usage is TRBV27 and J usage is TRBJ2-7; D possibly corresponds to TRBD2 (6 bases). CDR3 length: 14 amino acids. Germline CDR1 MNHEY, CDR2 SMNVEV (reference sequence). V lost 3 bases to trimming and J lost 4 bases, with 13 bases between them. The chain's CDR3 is CASSFALGGYEQYF. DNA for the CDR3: TGTGCCAGCAGTTTCGCCCTGGGGGGTTACGAGCAGTACTTC.

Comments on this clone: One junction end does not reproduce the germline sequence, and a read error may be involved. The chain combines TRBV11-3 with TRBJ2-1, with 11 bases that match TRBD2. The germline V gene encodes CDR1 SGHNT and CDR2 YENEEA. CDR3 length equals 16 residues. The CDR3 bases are TGTGCCAGCAGCCTAGAGGGACTAGCGGCTGGGAATGAGCAGTTCTTC. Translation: CASSLEGLAAGNEQFF.

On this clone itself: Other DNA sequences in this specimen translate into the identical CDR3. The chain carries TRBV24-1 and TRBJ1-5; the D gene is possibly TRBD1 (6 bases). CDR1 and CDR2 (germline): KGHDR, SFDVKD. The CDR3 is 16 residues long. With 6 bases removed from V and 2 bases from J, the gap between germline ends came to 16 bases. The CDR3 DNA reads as TGTGCCACCAGTACTTCTGGGGGCAGGGGCAATCAGCCCCAGCATTTT. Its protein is CATSTSGGRGNQPQHF.

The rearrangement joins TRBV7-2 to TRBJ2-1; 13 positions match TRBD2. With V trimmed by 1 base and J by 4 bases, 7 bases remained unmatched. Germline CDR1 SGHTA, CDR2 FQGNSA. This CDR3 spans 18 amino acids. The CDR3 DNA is TGTGCCAGCAGCTTAGGAAGACTAGCGGGAGGTTATTACAATGAGCAGTTCTTC. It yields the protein CASSLGRLAGGYYNEQFF.

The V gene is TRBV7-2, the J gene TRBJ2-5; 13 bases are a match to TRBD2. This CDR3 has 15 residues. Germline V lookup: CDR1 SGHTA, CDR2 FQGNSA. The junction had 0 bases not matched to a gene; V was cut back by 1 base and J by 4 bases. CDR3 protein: CASSLGTSGRETQYF. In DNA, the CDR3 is TGTGCCAGCAGCTTAGGGACTAGCGGGAGAGAGACCCAGTACTTC.

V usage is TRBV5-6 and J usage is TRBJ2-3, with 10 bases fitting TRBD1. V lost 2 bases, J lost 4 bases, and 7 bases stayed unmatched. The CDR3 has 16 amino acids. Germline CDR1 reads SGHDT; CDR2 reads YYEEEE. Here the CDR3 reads CASSLAGQGIADTQYF. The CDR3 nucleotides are TGTGCCAGCAGCTTAGCGGGACAGGGGATCGCAGATACGCAGTATTTT.

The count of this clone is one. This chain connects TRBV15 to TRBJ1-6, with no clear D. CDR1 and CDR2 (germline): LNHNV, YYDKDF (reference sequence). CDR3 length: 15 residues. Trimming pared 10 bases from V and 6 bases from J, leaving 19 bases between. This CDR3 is CAIRSADFLNSPLHF. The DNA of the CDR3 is TGTGCCATACGTAGTGCAGACTTTCTTAATTCACCCCTCCACTTT.

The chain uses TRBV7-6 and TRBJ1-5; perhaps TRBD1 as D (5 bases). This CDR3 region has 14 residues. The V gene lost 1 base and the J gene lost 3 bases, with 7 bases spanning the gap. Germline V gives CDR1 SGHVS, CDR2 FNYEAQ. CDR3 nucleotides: TGTGCCAGCAGCTTAGGACAGCCCAATCAGCCCCAGCATTTT. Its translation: CASSLGQPNQPQHF.

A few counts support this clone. CDR3 loop: CSASLSNEQFF. CDR3 bases: TGCAGTGCTAGTCTTAGCAATGAGCAGTTCTTC. This chain connects TRBV20-1 to TRBJ2-1; no clear D. The V end was cut by 3 bases, the J end by 6 bases, with 6 bases between. The CDR3 sequence is 11 residues long. CDR1 is DFQATT, CDR2 SNEGSKA, per germline (reference sequence).

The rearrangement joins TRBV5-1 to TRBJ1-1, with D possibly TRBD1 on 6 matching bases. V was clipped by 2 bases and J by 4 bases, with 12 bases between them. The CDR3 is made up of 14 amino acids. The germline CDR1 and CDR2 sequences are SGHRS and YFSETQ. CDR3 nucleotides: TGCGCCAGCAGCTTACAGGGTTTGGGCACTGAAGCTTTCTTT. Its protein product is CASSLQGLGTEAFF.

The CDR3 region has the DNA TGTGCCAGCAGCCCGGGACTAGCGGGGGCGAACACCGGGGAGCTGTTTTTT. Its translation is CASSPGLAGANTGELFF. V is TRBV5-5 and J is TRBJ2-2; 14 bases are a match to TRBD2. Germline values: CDR1 SGHKS, CDR2 YYEKEE (reference sequence). This CDR3 comprises 17 residues. The V and J ends lost 4 bases and 0 bases, in that order; junction bases with no gene match: 2.

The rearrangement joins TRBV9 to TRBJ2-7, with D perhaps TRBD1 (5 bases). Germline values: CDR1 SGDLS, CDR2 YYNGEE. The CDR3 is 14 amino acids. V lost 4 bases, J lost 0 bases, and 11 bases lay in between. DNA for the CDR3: TGTGCCAGCAGCCTACCGGACATCTCCTACGAGCAGTACTTC. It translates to CASSLPDISYEQYF.

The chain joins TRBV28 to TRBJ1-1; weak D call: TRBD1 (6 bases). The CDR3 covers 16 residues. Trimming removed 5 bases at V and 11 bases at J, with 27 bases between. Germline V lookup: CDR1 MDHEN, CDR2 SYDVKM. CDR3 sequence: CASSQVPDRSGDEAFF. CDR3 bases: TGTGCCAGCAGTCAAGTCCCGGACAGAAGCGGGGACGAGGCTTTCTTT.

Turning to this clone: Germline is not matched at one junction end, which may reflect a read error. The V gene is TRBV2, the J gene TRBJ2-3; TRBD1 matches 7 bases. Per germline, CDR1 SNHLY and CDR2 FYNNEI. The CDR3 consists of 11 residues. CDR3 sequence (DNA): TGTGCCAGCAGTGAATTGCGACAGGGCCCTTTT. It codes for CASSELRQGPF. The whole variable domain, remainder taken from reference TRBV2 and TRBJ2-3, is EPEVTQTPSHQVTQMGQEVILRCVPISNHLYFYWYRQILGQKVEFLVSFYNNEISEKSEIFDDQFSVERPDGSNFTLKIRSTKLEDSAMYFCASSELRQGPFGPGTRLTVL.

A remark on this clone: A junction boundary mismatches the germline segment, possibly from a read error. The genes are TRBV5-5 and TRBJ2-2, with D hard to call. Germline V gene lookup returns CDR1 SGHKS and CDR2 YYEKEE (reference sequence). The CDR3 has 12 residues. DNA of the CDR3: TGTGCCAGCGGCTTCGACACCGGGGAGCTGTTTTTT. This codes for CASGFDTGELFF.

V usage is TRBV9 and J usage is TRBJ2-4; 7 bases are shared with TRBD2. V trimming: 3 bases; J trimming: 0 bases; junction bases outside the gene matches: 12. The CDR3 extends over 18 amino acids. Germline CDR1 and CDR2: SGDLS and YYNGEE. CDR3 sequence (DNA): TGTGCCAGCAGCGCGGGGACTACCGGTGCTCTAGCCAAAAACATTCAGTACTTC. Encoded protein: CASSAGTTGALAKNIQYF.

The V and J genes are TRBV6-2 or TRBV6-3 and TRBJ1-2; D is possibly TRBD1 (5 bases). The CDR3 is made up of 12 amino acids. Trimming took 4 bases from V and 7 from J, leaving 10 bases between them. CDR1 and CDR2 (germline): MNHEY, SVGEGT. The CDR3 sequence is CASSSRQRGYTF. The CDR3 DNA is TGTGCCAGCAGTTCCAGACAGCGTGGCTACACCTTC.

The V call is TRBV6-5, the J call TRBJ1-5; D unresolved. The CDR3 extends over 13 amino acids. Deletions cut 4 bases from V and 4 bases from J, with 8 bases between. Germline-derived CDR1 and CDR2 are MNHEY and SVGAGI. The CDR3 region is CASSFQQNQPQHF. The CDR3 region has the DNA TGTGCCAGCAGTTTCCAACAGAATCAGCCCCAGCATTTT.

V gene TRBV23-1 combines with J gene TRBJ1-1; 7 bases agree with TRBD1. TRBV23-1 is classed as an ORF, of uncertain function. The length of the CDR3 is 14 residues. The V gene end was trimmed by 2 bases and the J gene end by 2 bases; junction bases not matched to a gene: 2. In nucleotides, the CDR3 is TGCGCCAGCAGTCAACACAGGGGCAACACTGAAGCTTTCTTT. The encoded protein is CASSQHRGNTEAFF.

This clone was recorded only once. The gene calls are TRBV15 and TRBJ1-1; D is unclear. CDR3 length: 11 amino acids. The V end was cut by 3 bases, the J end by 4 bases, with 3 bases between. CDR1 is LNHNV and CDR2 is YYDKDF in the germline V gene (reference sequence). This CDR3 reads CATSSGTEAFF. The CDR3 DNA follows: TGTGCCACCAGCAGCGGCACTGAAGCTTTCTTT.

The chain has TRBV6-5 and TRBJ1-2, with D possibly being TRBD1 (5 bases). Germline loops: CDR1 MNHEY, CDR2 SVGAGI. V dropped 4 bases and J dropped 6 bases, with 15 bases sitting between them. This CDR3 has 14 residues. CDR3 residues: CASSLNSGVDGYTF. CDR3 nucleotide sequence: TGTGCCAGCAGTTTAAACTCGGGGGTCGATGGCTACACCTTC.

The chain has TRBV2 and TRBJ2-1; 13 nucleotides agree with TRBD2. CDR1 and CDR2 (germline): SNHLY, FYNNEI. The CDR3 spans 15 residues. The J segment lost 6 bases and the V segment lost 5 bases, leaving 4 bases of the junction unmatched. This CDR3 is CASSQLAGGVNEQFF. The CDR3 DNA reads TGTGCCAGCAGTCAACTAGCGGGAGGGGTCAATGAGCAGTTCTTC.

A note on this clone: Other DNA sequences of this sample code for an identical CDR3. The CDR3 nucleotides read TGTGCCTGGAGTGTCGGGGGGAATCAGCCCCAGCATTTT. Translation: CAWSVGGNQPQHF. The V and J genes are TRBV30 and TRBJ1-5; a weak D match, TRBD1 (5 bases). CDR1 GTSNPN and CDR2 SVGIG come from the germline V gene (reference sequence). Trimming cost V 0 bases and J 4 bases, with 7 bases left between them. The CDR3 runs to 13 residues.

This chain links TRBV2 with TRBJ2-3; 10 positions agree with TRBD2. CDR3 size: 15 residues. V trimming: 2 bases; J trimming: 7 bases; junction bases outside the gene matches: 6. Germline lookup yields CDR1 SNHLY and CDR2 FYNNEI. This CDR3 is CASSERSGGVYTQYF. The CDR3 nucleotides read TGTGCCAGCAGTGAAAGAAGCGGGGGGGTATATACGCAGTATTTT.